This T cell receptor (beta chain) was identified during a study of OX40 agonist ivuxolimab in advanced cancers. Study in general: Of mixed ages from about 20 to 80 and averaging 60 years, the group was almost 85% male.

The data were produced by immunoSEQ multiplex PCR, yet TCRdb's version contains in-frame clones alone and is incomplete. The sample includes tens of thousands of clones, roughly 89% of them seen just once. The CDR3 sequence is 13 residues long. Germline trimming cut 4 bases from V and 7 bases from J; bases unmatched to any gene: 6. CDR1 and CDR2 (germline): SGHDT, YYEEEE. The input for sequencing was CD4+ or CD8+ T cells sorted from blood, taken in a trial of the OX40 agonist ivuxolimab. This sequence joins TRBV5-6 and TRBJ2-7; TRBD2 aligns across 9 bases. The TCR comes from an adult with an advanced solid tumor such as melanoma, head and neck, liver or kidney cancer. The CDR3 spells CASSRGTSPEQYF. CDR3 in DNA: TGTGCCAGCAGCCGGGGGACTAGCCCTGAGCAGTACTTC.